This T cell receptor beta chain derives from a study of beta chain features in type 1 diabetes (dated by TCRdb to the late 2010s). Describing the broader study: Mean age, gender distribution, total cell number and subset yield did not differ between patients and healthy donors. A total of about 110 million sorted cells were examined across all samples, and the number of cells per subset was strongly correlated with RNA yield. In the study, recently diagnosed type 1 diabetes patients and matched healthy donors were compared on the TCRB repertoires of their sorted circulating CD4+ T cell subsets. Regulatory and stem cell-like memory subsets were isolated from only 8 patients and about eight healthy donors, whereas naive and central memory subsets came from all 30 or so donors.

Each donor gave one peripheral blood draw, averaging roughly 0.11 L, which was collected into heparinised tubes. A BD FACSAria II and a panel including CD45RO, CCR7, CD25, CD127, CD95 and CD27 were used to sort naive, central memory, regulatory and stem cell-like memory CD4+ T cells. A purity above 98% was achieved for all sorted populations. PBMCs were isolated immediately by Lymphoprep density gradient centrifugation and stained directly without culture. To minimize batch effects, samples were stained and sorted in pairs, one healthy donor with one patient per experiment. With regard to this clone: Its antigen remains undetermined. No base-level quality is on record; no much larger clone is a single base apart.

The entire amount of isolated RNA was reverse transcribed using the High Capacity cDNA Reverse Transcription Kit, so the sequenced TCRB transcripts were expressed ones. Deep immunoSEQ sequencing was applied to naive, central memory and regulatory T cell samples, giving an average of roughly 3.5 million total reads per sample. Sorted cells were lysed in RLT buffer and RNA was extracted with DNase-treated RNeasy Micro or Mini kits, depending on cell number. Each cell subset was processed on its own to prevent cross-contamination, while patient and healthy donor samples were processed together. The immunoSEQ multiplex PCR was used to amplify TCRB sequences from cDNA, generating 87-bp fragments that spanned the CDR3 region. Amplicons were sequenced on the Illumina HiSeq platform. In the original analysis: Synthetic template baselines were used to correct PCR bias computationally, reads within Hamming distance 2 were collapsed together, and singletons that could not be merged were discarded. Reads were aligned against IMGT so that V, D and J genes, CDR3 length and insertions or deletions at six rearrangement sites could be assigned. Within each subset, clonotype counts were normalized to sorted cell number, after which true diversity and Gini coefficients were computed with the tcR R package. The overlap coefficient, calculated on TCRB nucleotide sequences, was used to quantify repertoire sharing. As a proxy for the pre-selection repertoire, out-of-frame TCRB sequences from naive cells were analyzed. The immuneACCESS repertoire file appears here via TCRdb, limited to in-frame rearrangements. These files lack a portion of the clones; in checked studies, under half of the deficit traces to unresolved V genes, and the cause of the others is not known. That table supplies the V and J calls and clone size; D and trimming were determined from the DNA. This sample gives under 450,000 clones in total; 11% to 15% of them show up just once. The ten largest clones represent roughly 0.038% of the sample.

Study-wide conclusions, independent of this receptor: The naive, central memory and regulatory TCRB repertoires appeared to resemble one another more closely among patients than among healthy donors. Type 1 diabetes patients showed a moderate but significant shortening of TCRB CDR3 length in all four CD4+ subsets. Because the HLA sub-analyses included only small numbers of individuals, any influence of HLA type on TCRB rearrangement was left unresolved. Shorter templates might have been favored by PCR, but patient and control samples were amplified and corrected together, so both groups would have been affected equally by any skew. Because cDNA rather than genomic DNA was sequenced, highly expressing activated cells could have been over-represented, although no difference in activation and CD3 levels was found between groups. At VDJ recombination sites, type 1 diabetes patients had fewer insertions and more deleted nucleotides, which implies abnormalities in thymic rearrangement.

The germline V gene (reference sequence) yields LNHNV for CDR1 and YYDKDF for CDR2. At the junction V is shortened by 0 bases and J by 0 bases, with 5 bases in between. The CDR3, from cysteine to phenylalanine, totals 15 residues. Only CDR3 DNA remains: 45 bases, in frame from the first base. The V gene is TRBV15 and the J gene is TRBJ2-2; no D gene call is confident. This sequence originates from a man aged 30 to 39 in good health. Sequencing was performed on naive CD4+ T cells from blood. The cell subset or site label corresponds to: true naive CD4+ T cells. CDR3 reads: CATSRDRPNTGELFF. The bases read TGTGCCACCAGCAGAGATCGACCGAACACCGGGGAGCTGTTTTTT.